Reported below is one TCR beta chain. Antigen unknown. Germline values: CDR1 MNHEY, CDR2 SMNVEV (reference sequence). The junction had 3 bases not matched to a gene; V was cut back by 2 bases and J by 4 bases. The CDR3 is 15 residues long. The PCR used 60 Vbeta and 13 Jbeta primers. Produced via immunoSEQ multiplex PCR; TCRdb's table is partial and in-frame only. Seen in this sample are 130,000 or so clones; the ten most common clones hold about 2.3%. This record belongs to a study of cytomegalovirus exposure and HLA in healthy donors. Study-level points and caveats: The authors enumerated around 150 TCR beta chains as linked to cytomegalovirus.

The genes are TRBV27 and TRBJ2-1; TRBD2 matches 9 bases. The sequencing sample was made of PBMCs. This TCR came from a woman aged 18-29 years in good health and CMV-seronegative. CDR3 amino acids: CASSLAGGFYNEQFF. CDR3 DNA: TGTGCCAGCAGTTTAGCGGGAGGGTTTTACAATGAGCAGTTCTTC.